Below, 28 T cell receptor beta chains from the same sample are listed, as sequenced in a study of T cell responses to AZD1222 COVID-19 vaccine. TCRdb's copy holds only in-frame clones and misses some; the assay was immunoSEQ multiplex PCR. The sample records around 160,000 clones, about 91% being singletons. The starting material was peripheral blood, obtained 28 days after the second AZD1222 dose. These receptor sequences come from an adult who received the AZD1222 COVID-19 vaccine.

The CDR3 spells CASTTPKAVGETQYF. CDR3 bases: TGTGCCAGCACCACTCCGAAGGCGGTCGGGGAGACCCAGTACTTC. The chain employs TRBV6-5 and TRBJ2-5; D gene unclear. CDR1 and CDR2 (germline): MNHEY, SVGAGI. The CDR3 runs 15 residues. Trimming took off 7 bases at V and 5 bases at J, with 20 bases between the two ends.

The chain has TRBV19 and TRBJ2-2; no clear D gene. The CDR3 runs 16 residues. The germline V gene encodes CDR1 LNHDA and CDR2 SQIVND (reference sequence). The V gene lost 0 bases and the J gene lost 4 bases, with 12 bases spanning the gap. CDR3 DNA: TGTGCCAGTAGTATAGACGCAAGTCCGAGCACCGGGGAGCTGTTTTTT. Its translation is CASSIDASPSTGELFF.

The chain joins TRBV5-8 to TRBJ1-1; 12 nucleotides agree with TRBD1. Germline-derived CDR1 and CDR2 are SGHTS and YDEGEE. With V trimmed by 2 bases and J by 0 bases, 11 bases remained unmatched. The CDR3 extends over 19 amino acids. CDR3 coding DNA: TGTGCCAGCAGCTTAGCCCCCGGGACAGGGGGCTTGATGAACACTGAAGCTTTCTTT. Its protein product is CASSLAPGTGGLMNTEAFF.

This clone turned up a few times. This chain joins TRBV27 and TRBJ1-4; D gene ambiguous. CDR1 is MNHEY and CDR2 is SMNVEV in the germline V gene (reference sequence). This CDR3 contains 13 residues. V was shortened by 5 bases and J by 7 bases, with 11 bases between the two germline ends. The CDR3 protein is CASSPASSEKLFF. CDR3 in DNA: TGTGCCAGCAGTCCCGCTTCCAGTGAAAAACTGTTTTTT.

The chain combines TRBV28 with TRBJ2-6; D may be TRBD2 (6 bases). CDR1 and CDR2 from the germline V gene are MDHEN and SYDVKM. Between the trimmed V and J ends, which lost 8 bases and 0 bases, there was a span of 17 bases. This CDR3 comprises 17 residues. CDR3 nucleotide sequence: TGTGCCAGCCGTGACCGGGACTCCATCTCTGGGGCCAACGTCCTGACTTTC. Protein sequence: CASRDRDSISGANVLTF.

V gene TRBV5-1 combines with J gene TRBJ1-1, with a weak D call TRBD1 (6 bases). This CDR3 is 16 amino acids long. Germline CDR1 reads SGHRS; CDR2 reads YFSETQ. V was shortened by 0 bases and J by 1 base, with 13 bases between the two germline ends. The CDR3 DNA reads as TGCGCCAGCAGCTTGGGGACAGTTGGGCCGAACACTGAAGCTTTCTTT. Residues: CASSLGTVGPNTEAFF.

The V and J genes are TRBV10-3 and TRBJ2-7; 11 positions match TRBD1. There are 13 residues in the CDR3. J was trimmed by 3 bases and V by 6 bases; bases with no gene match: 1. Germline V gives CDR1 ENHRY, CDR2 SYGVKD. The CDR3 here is CAISGTGGYEQYF. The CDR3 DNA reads TGTGCCATCAGCGGGACAGGGGGCTACGAGCAGTACTTC.

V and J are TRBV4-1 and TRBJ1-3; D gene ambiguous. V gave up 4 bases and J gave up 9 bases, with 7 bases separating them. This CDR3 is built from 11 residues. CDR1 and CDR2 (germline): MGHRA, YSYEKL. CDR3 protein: CASSPGGTIYF. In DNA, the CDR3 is TGCGCCAGCAGCCCGGGAGGCACCATATATTTT.

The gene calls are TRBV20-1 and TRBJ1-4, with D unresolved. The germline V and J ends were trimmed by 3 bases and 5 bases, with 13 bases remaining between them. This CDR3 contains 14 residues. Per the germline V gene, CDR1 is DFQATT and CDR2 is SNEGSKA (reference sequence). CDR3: CSASKGRLNEKLFF. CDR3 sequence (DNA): TGCAGTGCTAGTAAGGGCAGATTAAATGAAAAACTGTTTTTT.

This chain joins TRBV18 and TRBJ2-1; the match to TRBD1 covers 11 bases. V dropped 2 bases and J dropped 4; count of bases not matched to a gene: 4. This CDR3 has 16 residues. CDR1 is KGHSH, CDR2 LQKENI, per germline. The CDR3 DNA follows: TGTGCCAGCTCACCAGGACAGGGGGCTTTGTACAATGAGCAGTTCTTC. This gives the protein CASSPGQGALYNEQFF.

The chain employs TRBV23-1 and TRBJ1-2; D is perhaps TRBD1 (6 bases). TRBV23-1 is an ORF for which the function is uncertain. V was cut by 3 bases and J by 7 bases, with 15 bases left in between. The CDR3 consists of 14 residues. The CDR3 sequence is CASSHKTGPSGYTF. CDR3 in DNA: TGCGCCAGCAGTCACAAAACAGGGCCTTCTGGCTACACCTTC.

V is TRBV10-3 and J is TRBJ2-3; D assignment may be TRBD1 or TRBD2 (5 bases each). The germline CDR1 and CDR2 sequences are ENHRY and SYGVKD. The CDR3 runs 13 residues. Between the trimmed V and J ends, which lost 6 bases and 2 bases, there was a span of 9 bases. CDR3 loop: CAIREGITDTQYF. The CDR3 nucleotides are TGTGCCATCAGAGAGGGGATCACAGATACGCAGTATTTT.

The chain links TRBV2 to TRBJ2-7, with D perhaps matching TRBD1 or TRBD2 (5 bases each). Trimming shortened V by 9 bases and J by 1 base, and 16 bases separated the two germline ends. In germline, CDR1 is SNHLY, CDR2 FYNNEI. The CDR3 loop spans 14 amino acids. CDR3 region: CASRAGAVSYEQYF. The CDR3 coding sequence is TGTGCCAGTAGAGCCGGGGCGGTTTCCTACGAGCAGTACTTC.

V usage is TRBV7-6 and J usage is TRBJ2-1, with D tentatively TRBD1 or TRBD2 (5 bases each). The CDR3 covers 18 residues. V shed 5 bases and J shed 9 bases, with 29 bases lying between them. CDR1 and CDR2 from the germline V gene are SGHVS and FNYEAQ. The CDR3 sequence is CASSRLPSGPQLLFEQFF. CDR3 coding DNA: TGTGCCAGCAGCCGGCTCCCCTCGGGGCCACAGCTTCTTTTTGAGCAGTTCTTC.

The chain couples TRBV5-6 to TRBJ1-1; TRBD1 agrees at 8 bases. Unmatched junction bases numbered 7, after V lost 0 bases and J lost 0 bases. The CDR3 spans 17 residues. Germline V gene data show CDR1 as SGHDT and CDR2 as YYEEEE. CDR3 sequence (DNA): TGTGCCAGCAGCTTGGGGGTCTCAGGGGGCGTGAACACTGAAGCTTTCTTT. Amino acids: CASSLGVSGGVNTEAFF.

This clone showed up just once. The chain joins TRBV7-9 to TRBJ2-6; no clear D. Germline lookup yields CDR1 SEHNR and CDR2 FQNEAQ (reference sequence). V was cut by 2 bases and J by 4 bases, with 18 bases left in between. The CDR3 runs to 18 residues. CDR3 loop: CASSLRPLTVPGANVLTF. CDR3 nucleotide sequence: TGTGCCAGCAGCTTACGGCCCCTGACCGTCCCCGGGGCCAACGTCCTGACTTTC.

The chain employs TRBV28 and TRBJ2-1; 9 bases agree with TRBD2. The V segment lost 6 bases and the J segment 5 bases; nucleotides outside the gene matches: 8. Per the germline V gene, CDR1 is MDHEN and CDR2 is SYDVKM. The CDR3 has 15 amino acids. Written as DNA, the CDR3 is TGTGCCAGCAGCGATATCCTAGCGGGAAACAATGAGCAGTTCTTC. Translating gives CASSDILAGNNEQFF.

DNA of the CDR3: TGTGCCAGCCGAGGGGGTTACAGGTTTAACACTGAAGCTTTCTTT. It translates to CASRGGYRFNTEAFF. The chain is built from TRBV28 and TRBJ1-1; perhaps TRBD1 as D (6 bases). The germline gives CDR1 MDHEN, CDR2 SYDVKM. The CDR3 spans 15 residues. Deletions cut 8 bases from V and 2 bases from J, with 18 bases between.

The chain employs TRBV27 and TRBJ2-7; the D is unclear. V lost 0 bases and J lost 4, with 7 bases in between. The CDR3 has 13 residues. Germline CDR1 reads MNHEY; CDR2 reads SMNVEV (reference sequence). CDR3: CASSLSFPYEQYF. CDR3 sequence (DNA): TGTGCCAGCAGTTTATCCTTCCCTTACGAGCAGTACTTC.

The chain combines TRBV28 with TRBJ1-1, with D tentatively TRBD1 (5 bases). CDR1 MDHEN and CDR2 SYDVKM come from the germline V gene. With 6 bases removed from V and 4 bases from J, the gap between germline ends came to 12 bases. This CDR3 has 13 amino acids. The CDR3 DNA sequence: TGTGCCAGCAGCCTCAGGGTCTCCACTGAAGCTTTCTTT. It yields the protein CASSLRVSTEAFF.

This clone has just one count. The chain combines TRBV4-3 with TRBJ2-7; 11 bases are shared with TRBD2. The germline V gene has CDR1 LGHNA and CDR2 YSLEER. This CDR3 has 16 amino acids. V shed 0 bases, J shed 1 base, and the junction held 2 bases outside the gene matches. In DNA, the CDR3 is TGCGCCAGCAGCCAAGACGGGACTAGCGGATCCTACGAGCAGTACTTC. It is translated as CASSQDGTSGSYEQYF.

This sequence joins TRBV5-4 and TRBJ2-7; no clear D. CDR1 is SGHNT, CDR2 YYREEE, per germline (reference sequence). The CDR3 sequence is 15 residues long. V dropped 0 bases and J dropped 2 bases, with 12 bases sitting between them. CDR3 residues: CASSLEPQNAYEQYF. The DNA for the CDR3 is TGTGCCAGCAGCTTGGAGCCTCAAAACGCCTACGAGCAGTACTTC.

The DNA of the CDR3 is TGTGCCAGCAGCCTCTTGGGAGGGTCGAGCACCGGGGAGCTGTTTTTT. Translation gives CASSLLGGSSTGELFF. The chain employs TRBV16 and TRBJ2-2; 7 nucleotides line up with TRBD2. The CDR3 is made up of 16 amino acids. With V trimmed by 4 bases and J by 4 bases, 9 bases remained unmatched. Germline CDR1 and CDR2: KGHSY and FQNENV.

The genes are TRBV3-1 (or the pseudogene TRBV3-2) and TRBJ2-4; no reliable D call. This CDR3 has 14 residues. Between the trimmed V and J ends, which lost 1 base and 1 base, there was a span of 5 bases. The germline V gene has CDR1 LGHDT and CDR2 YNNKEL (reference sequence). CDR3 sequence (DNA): TGTGCCAGCAGCCAAGGGGTTGCCAAAAACATTCAGTACTTC. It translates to CASSQGVAKNIQYF.

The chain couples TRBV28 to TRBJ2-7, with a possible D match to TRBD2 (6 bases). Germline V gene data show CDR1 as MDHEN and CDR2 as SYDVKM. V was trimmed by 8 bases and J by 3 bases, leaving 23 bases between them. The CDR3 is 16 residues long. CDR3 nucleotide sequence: TGTGCCAGCGAAGATACCGAGGCGGGATCATTCTACGAGCAGTACTTC. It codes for CASEDTEAGSFYEQYF.

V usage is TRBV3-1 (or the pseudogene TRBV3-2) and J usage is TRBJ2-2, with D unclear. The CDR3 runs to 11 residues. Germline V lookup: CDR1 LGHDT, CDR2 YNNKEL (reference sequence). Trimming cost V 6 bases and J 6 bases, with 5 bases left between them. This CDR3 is CASSNPGELFF. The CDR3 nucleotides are TGTGCCAGCAGTAATCCCGGGGAGCTGTTTTTT.

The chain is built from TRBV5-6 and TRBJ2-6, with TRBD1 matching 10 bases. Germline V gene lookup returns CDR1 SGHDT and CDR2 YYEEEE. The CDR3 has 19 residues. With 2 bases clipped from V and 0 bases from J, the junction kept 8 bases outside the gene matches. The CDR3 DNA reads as TGTGCCAGCAGCTTTCCCCGGGACAGGGGCGTCTCTGGGGCCAACGTCCTGACTTTC. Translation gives CASSFPRDRGVSGANVLTF.

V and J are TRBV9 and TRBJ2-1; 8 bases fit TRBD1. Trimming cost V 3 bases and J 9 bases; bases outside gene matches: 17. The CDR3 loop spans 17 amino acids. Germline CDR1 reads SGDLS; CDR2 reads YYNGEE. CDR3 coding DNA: TGTGCCAGCAGCGCACCCGGGACAGGCTACCTTAGTGGTGAGCAGTTCTTC. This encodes CASSAPGTGYLSGEQFF.